This T cell receptor (beta chain) came from a study of shared T cell receptors in the human thymus. TCRdb's table, derived via immunoSEQ multiplex PCR, lists solely in-frame clones and lacks some. The sample lists fewer than 700,000 clones, 85% to 90% seen once, with around 0.0099% in the top ten. This clone was seen a single time. V lost 4 bases and J 4 bases, leaving 12 bases between the germline ends. The CDR3 has 14 amino acids. Germline CDR1 is MNHNS and CDR2 is SASEGT. These same data were also listed under a study on human thymus T cells. That report adds: Thymic repertoires from unrelated individuals overlapped highly, related research reported.

Sequenced input: thymocytes. The receptor comes from a boy younger than two with a congenital heart defect. V is TRBV6-1 and J is TRBJ2-3; D not resolved. The CDR3 loop reads CASSGPRIPDTQYF. DNA of the CDR3: TGTGCCAGCAGTGGGCCTCGTATACCAGATACGCAGTATTTT.